These T cell receptor beta chains were read from a single sample in a study of post-analysis software for immune sequencing data. Each CDR3 protein gets one entry after TCRdb re-called the PCR reads with MiXCR. The sample has about 380,000 distinct CDR3 sequences, 30% to 45% seen once; the top ten hold around 15%. The sequencing input was blood. The receptors were gathered from a girl aged 10 to 17 with multiple sclerosis. The CDR3 runs from the conserved cysteine through the conserved F or W. The D gene is left open where the match is weak. Only some rows state a clone size, as once, few, many or a class for expanded clones.

V gene: TRBV9
clone size: NA
J gene: TRBJ2-5
D gene: NA
CDR3 DNA: TGTGCCAGCAGCGTAGGGTCTGGGGAGGAGACCCAGTACTTC
CDR3 protein: CASSVGSGEETQYF

V gene: TRBV5-1
clone size: NA
J gene: TRBJ2-5
D gene: NA
CDR3 DNA: TGCGCCAGCAGCTTGGTAGGGGCGCGAGAGACCCAGTACTTC
CDR3 protein: CASSLVGARETQYF

V gene: TRBV15
clone size: few
J gene: TRBJ2-5
D gene: TRBD1
CDR3 DNA: TGTGCCACCAGCAGCTTCAGGACAGGGGATGAGACCCAGTACTTC
CDR3 protein: CATSSFRTGDETQYF

V gene: TRBV7-2
clone size: few
J gene: TRBJ2-1
D gene: NA
CDR3 DNA: TGTGCCAGCAGTTCACCGGGGCCATACAATGAGCAGTTCTTC
CDR3 protein: CASSSPGPYNEQFF

V gene: TRBV11-2
clone size: NA
J gene: TRBJ1-5
D gene: NA
CDR3 DNA: TGTGCCAGCAGCTCTGGCCCCGAAAGCAATCAGCCCCAGCATTTT
CDR3 protein: CASSSGPESNQPQHF

V gene: TRBV10-3
clone size: NA
J gene: TRBJ2-1
D gene: TRBD1
CDR3 DNA: TGTGCCATCAGGGGGACAGGCAGCTCCTACAATGAGCAGTTCTTC
CDR3 protein: CAIRGTGSSYNEQFF

V gene: TRBV6-2/TRBV6-3
clone size: few
J gene: TRBJ2-1
D gene: TRBD2
CDR3 DNA: TGTGCCAGCAGTCAAAGCGGGGGAGCATACAATGAGCAGTTCTTC
CDR3 protein: CASSQSGGAYNEQFF

V gene: TRBV7-9
clone size: NA
J gene: TRBJ2-2
D gene: NA
CDR3 DNA: TGTGCTAGTCCCGGGGAGCTGTTTTTT
CDR3 protein: CASPGELFF

V gene: TRBV4-1
clone size: NA
J gene: TRBJ2-1
D gene: TRBD2
CDR3 DNA: TGCGCCAGCAGCCTCGGGGCCAGCGGGGGGTGCAATGAGCAGTTCTTC
CDR3 protein: CASSLGASGGCNEQFF

V gene: TRBV2
clone size: few
J gene: TRBJ2-1
D gene: NA
CDR3 DNA: TGTGCCAGCAGTTTAATCGGTGGGTCTTTGGATGAGCAGTTCTTC
CDR3 protein: CASSLIGGSLDEQFF

V gene: TRBV5-6
clone size: NA
J gene: TRBJ2-1
D gene: NA
CDR3 DNA: TGTGCCAGCAGCTTGGAGTCTCAGCAGTTCTTC
CDR3 protein: CASSLESQQFF

V gene: TRBV20-1
clone size: NA
J gene: TRBJ1-5
D gene: TRBD1
CDR3 DNA: TGCAGTGCTAGAGATGGGACAGGGGGCTTTCAGCCCCAGCATTTT
CDR3 protein: CSARDGTGGFQPQHF

V gene: TRBV28
clone size: NA
J gene: TRBJ1-2
D gene: NA
CDR3 DNA: TGTGCCAGCAGTCAATTTCGTCATGGCTACACCTTC
CDR3 protein: CASSQFRHGYTF

V gene: TRBV25-1
clone size: NA
J gene: TRBJ2-7
D gene: NA
CDR3 DNA: TGTGCCAGCAGTGAGAGGACACCGTCCTCCTACGAGCAGTACTTC
CDR3 protein: CASSERTPSSYEQYF

V gene: TRBV4-1
clone size: few
J gene: TRBJ1-2
D gene: NA
CDR3 DNA: TGCGCCAGCAGCCAGCCCATGTCTGGCTACACCTTC
CDR3 protein: CASSQPMSGYTF

V gene: TRBV27
clone size: few
J gene: TRBJ2-7
D gene: TRBD2
CDR3 DNA: TGTGCCAGCAAGGGAGGGGCCTACGAGCAGTACTTC
CDR3 protein: CASKGGAYEQYF

V gene: TRBV28
clone size: NA
J gene: TRBJ2-7
D gene: TRBD1
CDR3 DNA: TGTGCCAGCAGTCCCCTGAGTTGGGACAGGGGTTACGAGCAGTACTTC
CDR3 protein: CASSPLSWDRGYEQYF

V gene: TRBV29-1
clone size: few
J gene: TRBJ2-7
D gene: TRBD1
CDR3 DNA: TGCAGCGCCACGGACAGGGGACTCGGATTTCCCTCCTACGAGCAGTACTTC
CDR3 protein: CSATDRGLGFPSYEQYF

V gene: TRBV5-6
clone size: NA
J gene: TRBJ2-1
D gene: TRBD2
CDR3 DNA: TGTGCCAGCAGCTTGTGGGAAGCTAGCGGCCAAGGGGATGAGCAGTTCTTC
CDR3 protein: CASSLWEASGQGDEQFF

V gene: TRBV6-6
clone size: NA
J gene: TRBJ2-1
D gene: NA
CDR3 DNA: TGTGCCAGCACAGGTACTGACTTCTACAATGAGCAGTTCTTC
CDR3 protein: CASTGTDFYNEQFF

V gene: TRBV5-1
clone size: few
J gene: TRBJ2-2
D gene: NA
CDR3 DNA: TGCGCCAGCCGGCCGGGCAACACCGGGGAGCTGTTTTTT
CDR3 protein: CASRPGNTGELFF

V gene: TRBV20-1
clone size: few
J gene: TRBJ1-2
D gene: NA
CDR3 DNA: TGCAGTGCTAGAGACGGGGACAAGGGGGGCTACACCTTC
CDR3 protein: CSARDGDKGGYTF

V gene: TRBV20-1
clone size: NA
J gene: TRBJ2-5
D gene: TRBD1
CDR3 DNA: TGCAGTGCTGGGGGACAGCTCCTCCAAGAGACCCAGTACTTC
CDR3 protein: CSAGGQLLQETQYF

V gene: TRBV10-3
clone size: NA
J gene: TRBJ2-2
D gene: TRBD1
CDR3 DNA: TGTGCCATCAGTGAAACACAGGGGTTTGGCGGGGAGCTGTTTTTT
CDR3 protein: CAISETQGFGGELFF

V gene: TRBV7-9
clone size: few
J gene: TRBJ1-1
D gene: NA
CDR3 DNA: TGTGCCAGCAGCTTTGGTCGGGCCTTTTGGCCCACTGAAGCTTTCTTT
CDR3 protein: CASSFGRAFWPTEAFF

V gene: TRBV12-3/TRBV12-4
clone size: NA
J gene: TRBJ1-1
D gene: TRBD1
CDR3 DNA: TGTGCCAGCAGTACACGACAGGGGCGCACTGAAGCTTTCTTT
CDR3 protein: CASSTRQGRTEAFF

V gene: TRBV9
clone size: few
J gene: TRBJ2-5
D gene: TRBD2
CDR3 DNA: TGTGCCAGCAGCGTGGCTCCTAGCGGCGCCCCCCAAGAGACCCAGTACTTC
CDR3 protein: CASSVAPSGAPQETQYF

V gene: TRBV12-3/TRBV12-4
clone size: few
J gene: TRBJ2-3
D gene: TRBD1
CDR3 DNA: TGTGCCAGCAGTCCGGGGACAGGGGGCGAGACAGATACGCAGTATTTT
CDR3 protein: CASSPGTGGETDTQYF

V gene: TRBV7-3
clone size: NA
J gene: TRBJ2-3
D gene: TRBD1
CDR3 DNA: TGTGCCAGCAGCTCCGGGACAGGTGCAGTTTGGGATACGCAGTATTTT
CDR3 protein: CASSSGTGAVWDTQYF

V gene: TRBV7-8
clone size: NA
J gene: TRBJ2-3
D gene: TRBD2
CDR3 DNA: TGTGCCAGCAGCACCCGACTAGCTGGAGACACAGATACGCAGTATTTT
CDR3 protein: CASSTRLAGDTDTQYF

V gene: TRBV7-2
clone size: NA
J gene: TRBJ2-7
D gene: NA
CDR3 DNA: TGTGCCAGCAGCTTAGGGGCATTGGCCTACGAGCAGTACTTC
CDR3 protein: CASSLGALAYEQYF

V gene: TRBV20-1
clone size: NA
J gene: TRBJ2-5
D gene: TRBD2
CDR3 DNA: TGCAGTGCTAGGGCGGCTAGCGGGGGTTCTTACCAAGAGACCCAGTACTTC
CDR3 protein: CSARAASGGSYQETQYF

V gene: TRBV5-6
clone size: NA
J gene: TRBJ1-5
D gene: TRBD1
CDR3 DNA: TGTGCCAGCAGCCCCAGGGGGCAAGGCAATCAGCCCCAGCATTTT
CDR3 protein: CASSPRGQGNQPQHF

V gene: TRBV20-1
clone size: few
J gene: TRBJ2-7
D gene: TRBD1
CDR3 DNA: TGCAGTGCTAGACCCGACAGGGCCCCCTCCTACGAGCAGTACTTC
CDR3 protein: CSARPDRAPSYEQYF

V gene: TRBV7-2
clone size: NA
J gene: TRBJ1-2
D gene: TRBD1
CDR3 DNA: TGTGCCAGCAGCCCCACAGCAGGGGGAGAAGGCTACACCTTC
CDR3 protein: CASSPTAGGEGYTF

V gene: TRBV6-1
clone size: NA
J gene: TRBJ1-1
D gene: NA
CDR3 DNA: TGTGCCAGCAGTGAAGCGCCACCGAACACTGAAGCTTTCTTT
CDR3 protein: CASSEAPPNTEAFF

V gene: TRBV3-1
clone size: NA
J gene: TRBJ1-2
D gene: NA
CDR3 DNA: TGTGCCAGCAGCCAATCTTATAGGGCTAGGGGCTACACCTTC
CDR3 protein: CASSQSYRARGYTF

V gene: TRBV7-2
clone size: once
J gene: TRBJ1-2
D gene: NA
CDR3 DNA: TGTGCCAGCAGCTCGGCGGTTGCAGATGGCTACACCTTC
CDR3 protein: CASSSAVADGYTF

V gene: TRBV5-4
clone size: NA
J gene: TRBJ1-2
D gene: NA
CDR3 DNA: TGTGCCAGCAGCTCGGGACCCGCTAACTATGGCTACACCTTC
CDR3 protein: CASSSGPANYGYTF

V gene: TRBV12-3/TRBV12-4
clone size: NA
J gene: TRBJ1-1
D gene: NA
CDR3 DNA: TGTGCCAGCACACGTATACCGTCAGAATCGAACACTGAAGCTTTCTTT
CDR3 protein: CASTRIPSESNTEAFF

V gene: TRBV3-1
clone size: once
J gene: TRBJ1-1
D gene: TRBD1
CDR3 DNA: TGTGCCAGCAGCCATGACAGGGAGCAAGGAGCTTTCTTT
CDR3 protein: CASSHDREQGAFF

V gene: TRBV27
clone size: NA
J gene: TRBJ2-7
D gene: NA
CDR3 DNA: TGTGCCAGCCCTAGGAAGGGCTCCTACGAGCAGTACTTC
CDR3 protein: CASPRKGSYEQYF

V gene: TRBV24-1
clone size: NA
J gene: TRBJ2-5
D gene: TRBD2
CDR3 DNA: TGTGCCACCAGTGGGACTAGCCCTGAAGAGACCCAGTACTTC
CDR3 protein: CATSGTSPEETQYF

V gene: TRBV29-1
clone size: few
J gene: TRBJ2-1
D gene: NA
CDR3 DNA: TGCAGCGTCGTAGATCCAGCGGGCTACAATGAGCAGTTCTTC
CDR3 protein: CSVVDPAGYNEQFF

V gene: TRBV27
clone size: NA
J gene: TRBJ1-5
D gene: TRBD1
CDR3 DNA: TGTGCCAGCAGTTTCCAGTCGACAGGGGTCGATCAGCCCCAGCATTTT
CDR3 protein: CASSFQSTGVDQPQHF

V gene: TRBV12-3/TRBV12-4
clone size: NA
J gene: TRBJ1-2
D gene: NA
CDR3 DNA: TGTGCCAGCAGTTTATGGGCAGGACCCCTAGGAGAGTATGGCTACACCTTC
CDR3 protein: CASSLWAGPLGEYGYTF